Listed below are T cell receptor beta chains from one sample, sequenced in a study of T cells in Graves' hyperthyroidism and ophthalmopathy. One entry per CDR3 protein, called by TCRdb with MiXCR from the multiplex PCR reads. The sample lists some 350,000 distinct CDR3 sequences, roughly 13% seen once, with 30% to 40% in the top ten. Material for sequencing was blood. These receptors were taken from a woman in her thirties or forties with Graves' ophthalmopathy. The CDR3 runs from the conserved cysteine through the conserved F or W. D genes are given only for firm matches. Part of the rows lack a size; the others show once, few, many or a class for expanded clones.

clone size: many
J gene: TRBJ2-7
V gene: TRBV7-2
D gene: -
CDR3 DNA: TGTGCCAGCAGCTCACAAGGTCCCTATAGGGAGCAGTACTTC
CDR3 protein: CASSSQGPYREQYF

clone size: once
J gene: TRBJ2-2
V gene: TRBV3-1
D gene: -
CDR3 DNA: TGTGCCAGCAGCCAAGTGATTCCCGGGGAGCTGTTTTTT
CDR3 protein: CASSQVIPGELFF

clone size: many
J gene: TRBJ1-2
V gene: TRBV27
D gene: TRBD1
CDR3 DNA: TGTGCCAGCAGTTCCTGGACAGGCGCCTATGGCTACACCTTC
CDR3 protein: CASSSWTGAYGYTF

clone size: few
J gene: TRBJ2-2
V gene: TRBV29-1
D gene: -
CDR3 DNA: TGCAGCGTTTCCCGGGGGACTCCCTCAGCCGGGGAGCTGTTTTTT
CDR3 protein: CSVSRGTPSAGELFF

clone size: many
J gene: TRBJ1-2
V gene: TRBV28
D gene: TRBD1
CDR3 DNA: TGTGCCAGCAGTTTAACCCCAGGGACAGGGACTAACTATGGCTACACCTTC
CDR3 protein: CASSLTPGTGTNYGYTF

clone size: -
J gene: TRBJ2-1
V gene: TRBV20-1
D gene: -
CDR3 DNA: TGCAGTGCTAAATCGGGGCCGAGCTCCTACAATGAGCAGTTCTTC
CDR3 protein: CSAKSGPSSYNEQFF

clone size: many
J gene: TRBJ2-1
V gene: TRBV7-2
D gene: TRBD2
CDR3 DNA: TGTGCCAGCAGCCCCATCGGGACTAGCGGGAGCAATGAGCAGTTCTTC
CDR3 protein: CASSPIGTSGSNEQFF

clone size: many
J gene: TRBJ2-5
V gene: TRBV20-1
D gene: TRBD1
CDR3 DNA: TGCAGTGCTGAGGACAGGGACAAAGAGACCCAGTACTTC
CDR3 protein: CSAEDRDKETQYF

clone size: many
J gene: TRBJ1-5
V gene: TRBV6-1
D gene: -
CDR3 DNA: TGTGCCAGCAGTGACGGTTTTGGGAGTAGCAATCAGCCCCAGCATTTT
CDR3 protein: CASSDGFGSSNQPQHF

clone size: many
J gene: TRBJ2-7
V gene: TRBV3-1
D gene: TRBD2
CDR3 DNA: TGTGCCAGCAGCCAGGGACTAGCCTACGAGCAGTACTTC
CDR3 protein: CASSQGLAYEQYF

clone size: few
J gene: TRBJ1-1
V gene: TRBV5-1
D gene: -
CDR3 DNA: TGCGCCAGCAGCCCCCGGGACTTTCGAACTGAAGCTTTCTTT
CDR3 protein: CASSPRDFRTEAFF

clone size: many
J gene: TRBJ2-1
V gene: TRBV28
D gene: -
CDR3 DNA: TGTGCCAGCAGTTTATACTATAAGGGCTCCTACTACAATGAGCAGTTCTTC
CDR3 protein: CASSLYYKGSYYNEQFF

clone size: few
J gene: TRBJ2-3
V gene: TRBV29-1
D gene: -
CDR3 DNA: TGCAGCGTTACTAGCAGTAGCACAGATACGCAGTATTTT
CDR3 protein: CSVTSSSTDTQYF

clone size: few
J gene: TRBJ2-7
V gene: TRBV10-3
D gene: -
CDR3 DNA: TGTGCCATCAGTCCGGACAACTTACACACCTACGAGCAGTACTTC
CDR3 protein: CAISPDNLHTYEQYF

clone size: few
J gene: TRBJ2-3
V gene: TRBV9
D gene: -
CDR3 DNA: TGTGCCAGCAGCGTACAGGGGAGAGATACGCAGTATTTT
CDR3 protein: CASSVQGRDTQYF

clone size: few
J gene: TRBJ2-4
V gene: TRBV7-9
D gene: TRBD1
CDR3 DNA: TGTGCCAGCAGCTCCACAGGGGTCCGGGGAGCCAAAAACATTCAGTACTTC
CDR3 protein: CASSSTGVRGAKNIQYF

clone size: few
J gene: TRBJ2-7
V gene: TRBV9
D gene: -
CDR3 DNA: TGTGCCAGCAGCGCCGGGTTAGGGGGCTCCTACGAGCAGTACTTC
CDR3 protein: CASSAGLGGSYEQYF

clone size: -
J gene: TRBJ1-5
V gene: TRBV5-1
D gene: -
CDR3 DNA: TGCGCCAGCAGCTTGATGGGGATTAACAATCAGCCCCAGCATTTT
CDR3 protein: CASSLMGINNQPQHF

clone size: -
J gene: TRBJ2-6
V gene: TRBV29-1
D gene: -
CDR3 DNA: TGCAGCTGCACAGGCAGCTCTGGGGCCAACGTCCTGACTTTC
CDR3 protein: CSCTGSSGANVLTF

clone size: once
J gene: TRBJ2-1
V gene: TRBV9
D gene: TRBD2
CDR3 DNA: TGTGCCAGCAGCCTTCGGACTAGCGTCGAGCAGTTCTTC
CDR3 protein: CASSLRTSVEQFF

clone size: many
J gene: TRBJ1-4
V gene: TRBV7-2
D gene: -
CDR3 DNA: TGTGCCAGCAGCTCGAGGCGGGAGGCAACTAATGAAAAACTGTTTTTT
CDR3 protein: CASSSRREATNEKLFF

clone size: -
J gene: TRBJ2-1
V gene: TRBV19
D gene: TRBD2
CDR3 DNA: TGTGCCAGTCATTTCGCCGGGACTAGCGGAGATGGGCTCTACAATGAGCAGTTCTTC
CDR3 protein: CASHFAGTSGDGLYNEQFF

clone size: many
J gene: TRBJ1-4
V gene: TRBV7-8
D gene: -
CDR3 DNA: TGTGCCAGCAGAAGGGTCAATGAAAAACTGTTTTTT
CDR3 protein: CASRRVNEKLFF

clone size: -
J gene: TRBJ2-3
V gene: TRBV14
D gene: TRBD2
CDR3 DNA: TGTGCCAGCAGCCAAGTCCCTGGACTAGCGGGTACAGATACGCAGTATTTT
CDR3 protein: CASSQVPGLAGTDTQYF

clone size: few
J gene: TRBJ1-6
V gene: TRBV6-5
D gene: TRBD1
CDR3 DNA: TGTGCCAGCAGTTACTTAGCCCCTGGACAGGGTTTTTTTTGGAATTCACCCCTCCACTTT
CDR3 protein: CASSYLAPGQGFFWNSPLHF

clone size: many
J gene: TRBJ1-1
V gene: TRBV6-1
D gene: -
CDR3 DNA: TGTGCCAGCAGATTACAGTTGAACACTGAAGCTTTCTTT
CDR3 protein: CASRLQLNTEAFF

clone size: few
J gene: TRBJ2-7
V gene: TRBV3-1
D gene: -
CDR3 DNA: TGTGCCAGCAGAAGACAGCACAGAGGTCATTACGAGCAGTACTTC
CDR3 protein: CASRRQHRGHYEQYF

clone size: many
J gene: TRBJ2-1
V gene: TRBV7-6
D gene: TRBD2
CDR3 DNA: TGTGCCAGCAGCCCAAACCGGCCCGGCGGGGGGCAGTTCTTC
CDR3 protein: CASSPNRPGGGQFF

clone size: many
J gene: TRBJ2-4
V gene: TRBV6-1
D gene: TRBD2
CDR3 DNA: TGTGCCAGTGGGGGGGGACTCATTCAGTACTTC
CDR3 protein: CASGGGLIQYF

clone size: many
J gene: TRBJ1-2
V gene: TRBV6-1
D gene: -
CDR3 DNA: TGTGCCAGCAGTGCCACGACAGTTAACTATGGCTACACCTTC
CDR3 protein: CASSATTVNYGYTF

clone size: -
J gene: TRBJ2-2
V gene: TRBV5-4
D gene: -
CDR3 DNA: TGTGCCAGCAGCAGATTCGACAGTGACACCGGGGAGCTGTTTTTT
CDR3 protein: CASSRFDSDTGELFF

clone size: -
J gene: TRBJ2-1
V gene: TRBV11-2
D gene: TRBD2
CDR3 DNA: TGTGCCAGCAGCCCCTGGACTAGCGGGACTAATGAGCAGTTCTTC
CDR3 protein: CASSPWTSGTNEQFF

clone size: many
J gene: TRBJ2-5
V gene: TRBV28
D gene: -
CDR3 DNA: TGTGCCAGCAGTCAAACCATAGAATCATATTTTCGCAAAGAGACCCAGTACTTC
CDR3 protein: CASSQTIESYFRKETQYF

clone size: many
J gene: TRBJ2-5
V gene: TRBV6-1
D gene: TRBD1
CDR3 DNA: TGTGCCAGCCGGGGACAGCGGGAGACCCAGTACTTC
CDR3 protein: CASRGQRETQYF

clone size: many
J gene: TRBJ2-2
V gene: TRBV11-3
D gene: TRBD2
CDR3 DNA: TGTGCCAGCAGCTTAGTCCTAGCGGGAGTTACCGGGGAGCTGTTTTTT
CDR3 protein: CASSLVLAGVTGELFF

clone size: few
J gene: TRBJ2-5
V gene: TRBV20-1
D gene: -
CDR3 DNA: TGCAGTGCTAGGATAGCCCGAGAGACCCAGTACTTC
CDR3 protein: CSARIARETQYF

clone size: few
J gene: TRBJ1-1
V gene: TRBV6-1
D gene: -
CDR3 DNA: TGTGCCAGCAGAAGCCCCTCGGGGACTGAAGCTTTCTTT
CDR3 protein: CASRSPSGTEAFF

clone size: many
J gene: TRBJ1-2
V gene: TRBV4-2
D gene: TRBD1
CDR3 DNA: TGTGCCAGCAGCCATCCCGGGACAGACTATGGCTACACCTTC
CDR3 protein: CASSHPGTDYGYTF